This entry lists 5 T cell receptor beta chains sequenced from one sample in a study of OX40 agonist ivuxolimab in advanced cancers. This table comes from immunoSEQ multiplex PCR, and its TCRdb copy is limited to in-frame clones, with some not included. Among tens of thousands of clones, roughly 83% were seen once, and the ten largest hold about an eighth. The input for sequencing was CD4+ or CD8+ T cells sorted from blood, taken in a trial of the OX40 agonist ivuxolimab. The receptors shown here come from an adult with an advanced solid tumor such as melanoma, head and neck, liver or kidney cancer.

The chain employs TRBV30 and TRBJ2-5, with TRBD1 matching over 8 bases. The CDR3 is 13 residues long. The V segment lost 1 base and the J segment 7 bases; nucleotides outside the gene matches: 5. The germline V gene has CDR1 GTSNPN and CDR2 SVGIG (reference sequence). The CDR3 DNA is TGTGCCTGGAGTGCCCCACAGGGGGGGACCCAGTACTTC. Translation gives CAWSAPQGGTQYF.

The rearrangement links TRBV27 to TRBJ1-1, with D perhaps TRBD1 (5 bases). CDR1 and CDR2 from the germline V gene are MNHEY and SMNVEV (reference sequence). V lost 5 bases to trimming and J lost 4 bases, with 14 bases between them. CDR3 length: 14 amino acids. The CDR3 sequence: CASSSQGLGTEAFF. CDR3 in DNA: TGTGCCAGCAGTAGTCAGGGTCTGGGCACTGAAGCTTTCTTT.

The chain recombines TRBV5-4 with TRBJ2-7; no clear D gene. V was pared by 2 bases and J by 5 bases, with 11 bases between. Germline lookup yields CDR1 SGHNT and CDR2 YYREEE (reference sequence). The CDR3 is 13 residues long. The CDR3 DNA sequence: TGTGCCAGCAGCTTTCGCAGGCTGGACGAGCAGTACTTC. Protein: CASSFRRLDEQYF.

V is TRBV5-6 and J is TRBJ1-5, with D unresolved. The CDR3 is 15 amino acids. Germline V CDR1 and CDR2: SGHDT, YYEEEE. The ends were cut back, 6 bases at V and 0 bases at J, with 13 bases in the middle. The CDR3 DNA is TGTGCCAGCACGAACGGAATTCTTAGCAATCAGCCCCAGCATTTT. Its protein is CASTNGILSNQPQHF.

This rearrangement joins TRBV27 to TRBJ2-2; 12 nucleotides agree with TRBD1. The trim removed 6 bases at V and 5 bases at J, leaving 16 bases unmatched. Germline V gene sequence: CDR1 MNHEY, CDR2 SMNVEV (reference sequence). This CDR3 is 19 amino acids long. In DNA, the CDR3 is TGTGCCAGCAGAGGGCCCGGGACAGGGGGCGCAGGGGTAACCGGGGAGCTGTTTTTT. Amino acids: CASRGPGTGGAGVTGELFF.